This record covers a single T cell receptor beta chain. Its antigen is not identified. Each CDR3 protein is one row after TCRdb ran MiXCR on the 5' RACE reads. The sample has a few hundred thousand distinct CDR3 sequences; around 15% are singletons. This CDR3 comprises 15 residues. The germline gives CDR1 SGHAT, CDR2 FQNNGV. Trimming took 0 bases from V and 5 from J, leaving 13 bases between them. The sample comes from a study of identical twins. General study results and limits: Models came in too low on out-of-frame TCR alpha sharing in monozygotic twins. Beta out-of-frame sequences showed weaker excess sharing between twins. The abundant beta clonotypes from cord blood had fewer insertions, and memory repertoires had none of this.

A further study also used this sample, focusing on yellow fever vaccine responses in identical twins. That work states: Twins' vaccine T cell response reportedly seemed partly convergent, partly personalized.

This clonotype was sampled from a woman aged 18-30 years in good health. The V gene is TRBV11-2, the J gene TRBJ2-5, with D unclear. What was sequenced was CD4+ T cells sorted from blood. The CDR3 is CASSLEVRPRETQYF. CDR3 in DNA: TGTGCCAGCAGCTTAGAAGTTCGACCCAGGGAGACCCAGTACTTC.